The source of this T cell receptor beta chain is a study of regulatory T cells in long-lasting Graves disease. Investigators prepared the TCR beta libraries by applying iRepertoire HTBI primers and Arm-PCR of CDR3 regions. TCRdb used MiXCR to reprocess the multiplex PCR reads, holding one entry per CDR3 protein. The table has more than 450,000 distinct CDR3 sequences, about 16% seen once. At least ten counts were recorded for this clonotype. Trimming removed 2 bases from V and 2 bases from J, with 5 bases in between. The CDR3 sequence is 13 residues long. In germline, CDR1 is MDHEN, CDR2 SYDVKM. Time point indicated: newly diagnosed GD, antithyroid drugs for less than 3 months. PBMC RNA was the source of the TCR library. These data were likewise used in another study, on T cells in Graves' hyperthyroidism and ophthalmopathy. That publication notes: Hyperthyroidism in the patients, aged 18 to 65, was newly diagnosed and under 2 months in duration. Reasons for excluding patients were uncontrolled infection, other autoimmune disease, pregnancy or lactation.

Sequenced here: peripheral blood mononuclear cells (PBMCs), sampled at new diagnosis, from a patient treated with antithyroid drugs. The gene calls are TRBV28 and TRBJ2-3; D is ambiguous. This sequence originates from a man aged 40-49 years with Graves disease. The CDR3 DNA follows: TGTGCCAGCAGTTTAGGGTACACAGATACGCAGTATTTT. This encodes CASSLGYTDTQYF. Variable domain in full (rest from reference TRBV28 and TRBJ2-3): DVKVTQSSRYLVKRTGEKVFLECVQDMDHENMFWYRQDPGLGLRLIYFSYDVKMKEKGDIPEGYSVSREKKERFSLILESASTNQTSMYLCASSLGYTDTQYFGPGTRLTVL.